These 11 T cell receptor beta chains were all obtained from the same sample, sequenced in a study of blood T cells in healthy people across ages. Together with a sample-barcoded 5' primer, a J-beta primer mix was included in a second PCR lasting about 7 to 11 cycles. TCRdb independently ran MiXCR on the 5' RACE reads; one entry per CDR3 protein. The sample consists of around 1.5 million distinct CDR3 sequences, around 59% of them appearing once. The sequenced sample consisted of blood. These receptors were obtained from a man between 18 and 35 years old in good health.

This chain links TRBV10-3 with TRBJ2-7; D gene unclear. Near its end, the DNA agrees better with TRBJ2-5, so the J call may be wrong. The germline V gene has CDR1 ENHRY and CDR2 SYGVKD. The CDR3 sequence is 14 residues long. The CDR3 is CAISESEPQETQYF. For the CDR3, the DNA is TGTGCCATCAGTGAGTCCGAGCCCCAGGAGACCCAGTACTTC.

This clonotype was counted between two and nine times. V usage is TRBV9 and J usage is TRBJ2-1, with D tentatively TRBD2 (5 bases). Germline CDR1 is SGDLS and CDR2 is YYNGEE. V was shortened by 1 base and J by 8 bases, with 7 bases between the two germline ends. The CDR3 is made up of 12 amino acids. The CDR3 spells CASSVRGDEQFF. In nucleotides, the CDR3 is TGTGCCAGCAGCGTACGGGGAGATGAGCAGTTCTTC. Full variable domain (rest looked up from reference TRBV9 and TRBJ2-1): DSGVTQTPKHLITATGQRVTLRCSPRSGDLSVYWYQQSLDQGLQFLIQYYNGEERAKGNILERFSAQQFPDLHSELNLSSLELGDSALYFCASSVRGDEQFFGPGTRLTVL.

This clonotype was found a few times. The V gene is TRBV10-3, the J gene TRBJ2-5; TRBD2 matches 12 bases. V gave up 4 bases and J gave up 4 bases; unmatched junction bases: 7. Germline loops: CDR1 ENHRY, CDR2 SYGVKD. This CDR3 has 16 residues. CDR3 amino acids: CAISGSTSGGRETQYF. The CDR3 DNA follows: TGTGCCATCAGTGGGTCGACTAGCGGGGGCCGAGAGACCCAGTACTTC.

CDR3 sequence reads: CSVVSPETSGFYEQYF. CDR3 coding DNA: TGCAGCGTCGTATCCCCGGAGACTAGCGGATTCTATGAGCAGTACTTC. The chain couples TRBV29-1 to TRBJ2-7, with 9 bases matching TRBD2. Germline V CDR1 and CDR2: SQVTM, ANQGSEA. The CDR3 covers 16 residues. After removal of 6 bases from V and 7 bases from J, the junction contained 19 bases not matched to a gene.

The V gene is TRBV30, the J gene TRBJ2-2, with TRBD1 matching over 9 bases. Germline CDR1 is GTSNPN and CDR2 is SVGIG (reference sequence). Trimming took 5 bases from V and 7 from J; bases not matched to a gene: 11. The length of the CDR3 is 15 residues. This CDR3 reads CAWEIPGQGFGELFF. The CDR3 region has the DNA TGTGCCTGGGAGATCCCGGGACAGGGTTTCGGGGAGCTGTTTTTT.

The gene calls are TRBV6-1 and TRBJ2-5; TRBD2 matches 14 bases. The CDR3 consists of 17 residues. The germline CDR1 and CDR2 sequences are MNHNS and SASEGT. With 7 bases clipped from V and 4 bases from J, the junction kept 11 bases outside the gene matches. For the CDR3, the DNA is TGTGCCAGCATTGGGCCGGGACTAGCGGGAGAGATAGAGACCCAGTACTTC. It is translated as CASIGPGLAGEIETQYF.

Here the CDR3 DNA reads TGCAGCGTTGGTCAGGGGACCGGGGAGCTGTTTTTT. It specifies CSVGQGTGELFF. V usage is TRBV29-1 and J usage is TRBJ2-2; tentative D call: TRBD1 (6 bases). The CDR3 extends over 12 amino acids. The V end was cut by 4 bases, the J end by 5 bases, with 8 bases between. Per the germline V gene, CDR1 is SQVTM and CDR2 is ANQGSEA.

The V and J genes are TRBV5-1 and TRBJ2-7, with TRBD2 matching over 7 bases. The CDR3 consists of 15 residues. Germline CDR1 and CDR2: SGHRS and YFSETQ. V gave up 4 bases and J gave up 3 bases; unmatched junction bases: 10. CDR3 bases: TGCGCCAGCAGCCCCGGGACTACGCTAAACTACGAGCAGTACTTC. The encoded protein is CASSPGTTLNYEQYF. The full variable domain, rest sourced from reference TRBV5-1 and TRBJ2-7, is KAGVTQTPRYLIKTRGQQVTLSCSPISGHRSVSWYQQTPGQGLQFLFEYFSETQRNKGNFPGRFSGRQFSNSRSEMNVSTLELGDSALYLCASSPGTTLNYEQYFGPGTRLTVT.

This clonotype was observed a single time. This CDR3 is CASIGHRPSTDTQYF. CDR3 in DNA: TGTGCCAGCATCGGGCATAGGCCCAGCACAGATACGCAGTATTTT. The rearrangement joins TRBV6-6 to TRBJ2-3; D not resolved. The CDR3 runs to 15 residues. Germline loops: CDR1 MNHNY, CDR2 SVGAGI (reference sequence). V lost 7 bases, J lost 0 bases, and 14 bases lay in between.

This clonotype was observed a handful of times. The V gene is TRBV28, the J gene TRBJ2-7, with D possibly being TRBD1 or TRBD2 (5 bases each). This CDR3 has 14 residues. Germline CDR1 MDHEN, CDR2 SYDVKM. Deletions cut 3 bases from V and 2 bases from J, with 11 bases between. CDR3: CASSFRGVTYEQYF. In DNA form, the CDR3 reads TGTGCCAGCAGTTTCCGAGGGGTTACCTACGAGCAGTACTTC.

This rearrangement joins TRBV12-3 or TRBV12-4 to TRBJ2-4, with TRBD2 identical over 9 bases. The CDR3 is 14 amino acids. J gave up 5 bases and V 6 bases, and 5 bases lay outside the gene matches. The CDR3, as DNA: TGTGCCAGCAGGAACGGACTAGCGCAAAACATTCAGTACTTC. Amino acid sequence: CASRNGLAQNIQYF.